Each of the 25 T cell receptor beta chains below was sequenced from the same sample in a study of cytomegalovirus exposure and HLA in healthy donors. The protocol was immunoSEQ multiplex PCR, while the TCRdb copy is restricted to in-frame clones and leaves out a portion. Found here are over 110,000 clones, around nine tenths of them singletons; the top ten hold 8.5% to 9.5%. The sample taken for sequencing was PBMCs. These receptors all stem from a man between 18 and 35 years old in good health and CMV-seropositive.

The CDR3 loop reads CASSVDVTGNSPLHF. The CDR3 DNA reads as TGTGCCAGCAGCGTAGACGTGACAGGGAATTCACCCCTCCACTTT. The chain combines TRBV9 with TRBJ1-6; TRBD1 agrees at 7 bases. This CDR3 is 15 amino acids long. Germline CDR1 is SGDLS and CDR2 is YYNGEE. V lost 0 bases to trimming and J lost 7 bases; unmatched junction nucleotides: 4. Drawing the rest from reference TRBV9 and TRBJ1-6, the complete variable domain is DSGVTQTPKHLITATGQRVTLRCSPRSGDLSVYWYQQSLDQGLQFLIQYYNGEERAKGNILERFSAQQFPDLHSELNLSSLELGDSALYFCASSVDVTGNSPLHFGNGTRLTVT.

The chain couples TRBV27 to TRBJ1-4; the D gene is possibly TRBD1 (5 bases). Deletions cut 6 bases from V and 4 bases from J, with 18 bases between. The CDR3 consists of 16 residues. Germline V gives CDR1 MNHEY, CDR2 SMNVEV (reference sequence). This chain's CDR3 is CASRQVGGRLNEKLFF. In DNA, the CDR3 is TGTGCCAGCAGACAAGTGGGGGGAAGGCTTAATGAAAAACTGTTTTTT.

CDR3 amino acids: CASSEGAGTEAFF. The CDR3 region has the DNA TGTGCCAGTAGTGAGGGGGCTGGCACTGAAGCTTTCTTT. The V and J genes are TRBV19 and TRBJ1-1, with 7 bases fitting TRBD1. V trimming: 5 bases; J trimming: 4 bases; junction bases outside the gene matches: 4. Germline values: CDR1 LNHDA, CDR2 SQIVND (reference sequence). This CDR3 comprises 13 residues. Complete variable domain (other parts from reference TRBV19 and TRBJ1-1): DGGITQSPKYLFRKEGQNVTLSCEQNLNHDAMYWYRQDPGQGLRLIYYSQIVNDFQKGDIAEGYSVSREKKESFPLTVTSAQKNPTAFYLCASSEGAGTEAFFGQGTRLTVV.

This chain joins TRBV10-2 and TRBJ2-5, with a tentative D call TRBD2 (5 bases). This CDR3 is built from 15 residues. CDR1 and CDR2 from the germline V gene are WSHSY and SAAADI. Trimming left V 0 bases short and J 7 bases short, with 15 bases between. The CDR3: CASSESTTSPGTQYF. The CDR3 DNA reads TGCGCCAGCAGTGAGTCGACTACCTCCCCCGGGACCCAGTACTTC.

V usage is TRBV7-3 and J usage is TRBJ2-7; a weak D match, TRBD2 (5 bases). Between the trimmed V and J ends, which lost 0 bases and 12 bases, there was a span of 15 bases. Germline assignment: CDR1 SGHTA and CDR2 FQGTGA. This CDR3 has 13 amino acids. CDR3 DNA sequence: TGTGCCAGCAGCTTAACCGAGACTACCTCCATGTACTTC. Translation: CASSLTETTSMYF.

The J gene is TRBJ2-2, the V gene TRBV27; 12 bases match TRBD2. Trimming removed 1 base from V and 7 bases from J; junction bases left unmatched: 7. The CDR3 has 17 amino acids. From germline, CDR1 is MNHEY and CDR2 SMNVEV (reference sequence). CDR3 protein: CASSLWTSGVSGGELFF. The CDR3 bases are TGTGCCAGCAGTTTATGGACTAGCGGGGTATCGGGCGGGGAGCTGTTTTTT.

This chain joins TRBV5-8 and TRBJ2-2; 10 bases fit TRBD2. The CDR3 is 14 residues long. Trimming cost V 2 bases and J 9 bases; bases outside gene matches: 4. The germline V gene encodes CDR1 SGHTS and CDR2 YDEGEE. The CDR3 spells CASSLAGGLRELFF. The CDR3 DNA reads TGTGCCAGCAGCTTAGCGGGGGGGCTCCGGGAGCTGTTTTTT.

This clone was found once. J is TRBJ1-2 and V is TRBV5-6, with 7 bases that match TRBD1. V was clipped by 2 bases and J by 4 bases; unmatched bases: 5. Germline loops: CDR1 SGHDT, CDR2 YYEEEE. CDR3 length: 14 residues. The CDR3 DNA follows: TGTGCCAGCAGCTTCAGGGACAGAGGCTATGGCTACACCTTC. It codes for CASSFRDRGYGYTF.

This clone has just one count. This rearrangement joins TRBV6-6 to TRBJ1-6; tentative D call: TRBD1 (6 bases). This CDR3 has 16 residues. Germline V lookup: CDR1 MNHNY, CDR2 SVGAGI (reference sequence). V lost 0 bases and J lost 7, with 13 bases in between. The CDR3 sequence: CASSYSRQARNSPLHF. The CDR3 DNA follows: TGTGCCAGCAGTTACTCCAGACAGGCTCGAAATTCACCCCTCCACTTT.

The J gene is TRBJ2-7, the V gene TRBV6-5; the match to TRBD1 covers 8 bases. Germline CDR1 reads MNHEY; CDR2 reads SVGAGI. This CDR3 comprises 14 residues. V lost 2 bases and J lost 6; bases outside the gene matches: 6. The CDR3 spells CASSYGQGTGEQYF. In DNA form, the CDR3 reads TGTGCCAGCAGTTACGGACAGGGCACAGGCGAGCAGTACTTC.

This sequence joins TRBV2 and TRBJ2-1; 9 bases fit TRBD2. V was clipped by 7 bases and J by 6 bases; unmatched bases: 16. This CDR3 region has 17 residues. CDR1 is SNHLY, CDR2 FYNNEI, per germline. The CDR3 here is CASMGVREGHWGNEQFF. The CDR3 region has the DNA TGTGCCAGCATGGGAGTGCGGGAGGGCCACTGGGGCAATGAGCAGTTCTTC.

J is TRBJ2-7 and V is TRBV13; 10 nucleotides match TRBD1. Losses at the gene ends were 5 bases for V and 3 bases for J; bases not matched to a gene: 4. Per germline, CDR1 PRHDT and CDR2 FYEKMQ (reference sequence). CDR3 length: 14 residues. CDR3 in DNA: TGTGCCAGCAGCCGTGACAGGGGGCTCTACGAGCAGTACTTC. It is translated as CASSRDRGLYEQYF. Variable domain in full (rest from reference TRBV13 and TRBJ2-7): AAGVIQSPRHLIKEKRETATLKCYPIPRHDTVYWYQQGPGQDPQFLISFYEKMQSDKGSIPDRFSAQQFSDYHSELNMSSLELGDSALYFCASSRDRGLYEQYFGPGTRLTVT.

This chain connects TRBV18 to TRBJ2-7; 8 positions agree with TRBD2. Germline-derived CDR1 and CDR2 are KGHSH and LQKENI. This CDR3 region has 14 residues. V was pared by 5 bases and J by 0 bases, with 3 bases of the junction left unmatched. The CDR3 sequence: CASSSGTSSYEQYF. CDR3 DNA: TGTGCCAGCTCATCCGGGACTAGCTCCTACGAGCAGTACTTC. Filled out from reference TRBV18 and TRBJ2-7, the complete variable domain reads NAGVMQNPRHLVRRRGQEARLRCSPMKGHSHVYWYRQLPEEGLKFMVYLQKENIIDESGMPKERFSAEFPKEGPSILRIQQVVRGDSAAYFCASSSGTSSYEQYFGPGTRLTVT.

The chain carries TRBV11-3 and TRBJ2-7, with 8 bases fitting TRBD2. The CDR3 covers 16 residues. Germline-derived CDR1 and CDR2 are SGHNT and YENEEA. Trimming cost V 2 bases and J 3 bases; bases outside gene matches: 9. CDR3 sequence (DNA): TGTGCCAGCAGCTTATTAGGCGGGAGGACCGACTACGAGCAGTACTTC. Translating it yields CASSLLGGRTDYEQYF.

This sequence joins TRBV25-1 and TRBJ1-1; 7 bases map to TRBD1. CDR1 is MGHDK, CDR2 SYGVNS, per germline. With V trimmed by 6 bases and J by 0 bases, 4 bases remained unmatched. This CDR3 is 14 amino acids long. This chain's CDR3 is CASSRGQMNTEAFF. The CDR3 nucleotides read TGTGCCAGCAGCCGGGGACAGATGAACACTGAAGCTTTCTTT.

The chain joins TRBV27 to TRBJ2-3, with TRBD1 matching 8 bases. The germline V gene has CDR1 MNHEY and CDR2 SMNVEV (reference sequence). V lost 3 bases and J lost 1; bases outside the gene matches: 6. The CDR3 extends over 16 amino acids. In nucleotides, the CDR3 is TGTGCCAGCAGTTTCCTACAGGGGGTCGGCACAGATACGCAGTATTTT. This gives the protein CASSFLQGVGTDTQYF.

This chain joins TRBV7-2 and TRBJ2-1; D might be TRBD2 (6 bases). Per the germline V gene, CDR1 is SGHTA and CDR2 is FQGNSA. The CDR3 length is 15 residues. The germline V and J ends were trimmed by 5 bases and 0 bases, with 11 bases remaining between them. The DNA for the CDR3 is TGTGCCAGCAGCGCCGGGGGAACCTCCTACAATGAGCAGTTCTTC. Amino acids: CASSAGGTSYNEQFF.

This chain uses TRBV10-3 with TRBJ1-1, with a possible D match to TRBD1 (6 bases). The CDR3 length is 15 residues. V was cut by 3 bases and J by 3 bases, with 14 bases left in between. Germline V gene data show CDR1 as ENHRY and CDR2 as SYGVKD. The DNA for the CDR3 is TGTGCCATCAGTGATTTAGGGGGTTTGGACACTGAAGCTTTCTTT. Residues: CAISDLGGLDTEAFF.

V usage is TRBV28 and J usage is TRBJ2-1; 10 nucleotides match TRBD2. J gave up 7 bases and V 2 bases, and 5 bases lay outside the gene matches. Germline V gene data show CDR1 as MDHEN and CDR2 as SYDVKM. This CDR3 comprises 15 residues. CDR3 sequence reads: CASSLITLAGNEQFF. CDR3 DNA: TGTGCCAGCAGTTTAATTACACTAGCGGGAAATGAGCAGTTCTTC. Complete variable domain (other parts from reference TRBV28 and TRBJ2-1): DVKVTQSSRYLVKRTGEKVFLECVQDMDHENMFWYRQDPGLGLRLIYFSYDVKMKEKGDIPEGYSVSREKKERFSLILESASTNQTSMYLCASSLITLAGNEQFFGPGTRLTVL.

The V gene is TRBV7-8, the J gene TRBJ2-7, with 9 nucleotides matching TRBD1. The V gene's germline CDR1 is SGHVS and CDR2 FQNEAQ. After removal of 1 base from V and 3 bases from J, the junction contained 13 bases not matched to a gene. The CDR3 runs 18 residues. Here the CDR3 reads CASSLVGQGGLGLYEQYF. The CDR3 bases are TGTGCCAGCAGCTTAGTGGGACAGGGAGGTCTGGGGCTCTACGAGCAGTACTTC. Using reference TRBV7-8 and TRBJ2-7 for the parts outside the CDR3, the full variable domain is GAGVSQSPRYKVAKRGQDVALRCDPISGHVSLFWYQQALGQGPEFLTYFQNEAQLDKSGLPSDRFFAERPEGSVSTLKIQRTQQEDSAVYLCASSLVGQGGLGLYEQYFGPGTRLTVT.

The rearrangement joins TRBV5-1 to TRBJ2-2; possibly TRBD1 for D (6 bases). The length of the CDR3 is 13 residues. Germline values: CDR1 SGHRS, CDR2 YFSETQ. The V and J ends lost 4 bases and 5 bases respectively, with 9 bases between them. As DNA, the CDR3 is TGCGCCAGCAGCCCGAGGGGGACCGGGGAGCTGTTTTTT. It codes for CASSPRGTGELFF.

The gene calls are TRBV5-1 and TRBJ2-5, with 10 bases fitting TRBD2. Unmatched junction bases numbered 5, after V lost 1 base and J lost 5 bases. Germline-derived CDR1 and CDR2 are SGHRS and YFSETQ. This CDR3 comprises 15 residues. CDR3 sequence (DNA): TGCGCCAGCAGCTTGACTAGCGGGGACCGGGAGACCCAGTACTTC. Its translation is CASSLTSGDRETQYF.

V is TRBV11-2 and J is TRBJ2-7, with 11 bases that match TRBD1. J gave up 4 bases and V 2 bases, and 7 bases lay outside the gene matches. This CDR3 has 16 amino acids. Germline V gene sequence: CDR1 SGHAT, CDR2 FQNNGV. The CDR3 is CASSLSRTGGAYEQYF. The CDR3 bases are TGTGCCAGCAGCTTATCCCGGACAGGGGGCGCGTACGAGCAGTACTTC.

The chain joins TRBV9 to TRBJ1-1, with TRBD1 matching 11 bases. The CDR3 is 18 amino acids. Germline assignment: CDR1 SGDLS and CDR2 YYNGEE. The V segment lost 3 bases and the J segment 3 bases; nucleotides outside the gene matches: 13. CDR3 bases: TGTGCCAGCAGCGGAGACCCAGGACGGGACAGGGGGGACACTGAAGCTTTCTTT. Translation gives CASSGDPGRDRGDTEAFF.

The CDR3: CASLLDRVNTGELFF. The DNA of the CDR3 is TGTGCCAGCCTCTTGGACAGGGTTAACACCGGGGAGCTGTTTTTT. This chain uses TRBV2 with TRBJ2-2; 8 bases match TRBD1. From germline, CDR1 is SNHLY and CDR2 FYNNEI. The CDR3 is 15 amino acids. V trimming: 8 bases; J trimming: 2 bases; junction bases outside the gene matches: 7.